The present T cell receptor (beta chain) was sequenced within a study of T cells after posttransplantation cyclophosphamide (dated by TCRdb to the mid-2010s). About the study as a whole: Using TRB sequencing, the study followed how the T cell repertoire rebuilt after myeloablative bone marrow transplantation with posttransplantation cyclophosphamide given as GVHD prophylaxis. Antigen receptor sequencing covered samples from roughly 35 PTCy-treated patients and approximately 15 of their related bone marrow donors. TRB sequencing was performed on blood from all 35 or so PTCy patients with 1-year posttransplant specimens. Up to 3 additional blood samples from 2 to 5.2 years after transplant were also TRB-sequenced in 3 patients, as was pretransplant blood from several patients. TRA and TRB clonality were tightly correlated in 9 or 10 samples, so subsequent TCR analyses focused on TRB only. Public TRB sequences were queried against a database of over 3,000 sequences associated with responses to pathogens, tumor antigens, self-antigens and alloantigens.

The treatment or condition label here, explained by the study, means: high-dose cyclophosphamide on days +3 and +4 as single-agent GVHD prophylaxis. For conditioning, the PTCy patients got busulfan and fludarabine, then a related or unrelated marrow graft, followed by cyclophosphamide on days +3 and +4. The PTCy-treated patients were drawn from a prospective, multi-institutional clinical trial. Peripheral blood and bone marrow mononuclear cells were isolated by Ficoll-Hypaque density centrifugation and were cryopreserved. Genomic DNA was the input for TRB sequencing, which was run either with the immunoSEQ assay at survey resolution or with the hsTCRB kit. The source study handled its data this way. The immunoSEQ software was used for initial read processing, and the LymphoSeq R package was used for repertoire analyses. Clonality was computed as 1 minus normalized Shannon entropy; Gini coefficient was also calculated for each TRB dataset. Phenotypes of unsorted samples were inferred by mapping TRB sequences from sorted subsets of the recipient or donor onto unsorted samples of the same recipient. Sourced from immuneACCESS, this table was stored by TCRdb with only in-frame sequences that have V and J called. A share of the clones is absent; for the studies checked, an unresolved V gene accounts for under half, and the remainder has no known explanation. For V, J and clone size, that table is used; D and trimming come from the DNA. This sample shows 5,500 to 8,500 clones, and none of them turns up only once. Around half of the sample is in the top ten clones.

Concerning this clone: The target of this receptor is not known. Qualities for individual bases were not recorded, and no much larger clone is one base off.

CDR1 SNHLY and CDR2 FYNNEI are derived from the germline V gene. There are 15 amino acids in the CDR3, from cysteine to phenylalanine inclusive. The only DNA kept is the CDR3, 45 bases in frame from the first base. Trimming takes 8 bases from V and 5 bases from J, and the germline ends sit 21 bases apart. Results and caveats for the whole study, not just this receptor: At 1-2 months, donor-recipient similarity was low but rose over the first year, and the later blood repertoires were often dominated by donor CD8+ memory clones. Across about 49 patients, TRB clonality was highly associated with recipient CMV seropositivity and CMV reactivation, and PTCy diversity was similar to diversity in CNI/methotrexate controls. The TRB repertoires of T cells infiltrating skin or GI tract showed only limited overlap with the TRB repertoires of T cells in blood.

The chain couples TRBV2 to TRBJ2-5; a tentative D call is TRBD2 (6 bases match). The sequences come from PBMCs, collected after allogeneic stem cell transplant with posttransplant cyclophosphamide. The source of this sequence is a male patient aged 50 or older who received an allogeneic stem cell transplant from an unrelated donor, was CMV-positive, and had acute GVHD only. After a transplant, some T cells may be of graft donor origin. For the CDR3, the sequence is CASGGRRGGGETQYF. In nucleotide form, the sequence is TGTGCCAGCGGTGGTAGGAGGGGAGGAGGGGAGACCCAGTACTTC. Full variable domain (CDR3 extended with the reference TRBV2 and TRBJ2-5 proteins): EPEVTQTPSHQVTQMGQEVILRCVPISNHLYFYWYRQILGQKVEFLVSFYNNEISEKSEIFDDQFSVERPDGSNFTLKIRSTKLEDSAMYFCASGGRRGGGETQYFGPGTRLLVL.